One and the same sample provided the 23 T cell receptor beta chains below, sequenced in a study of CD8+ T cells in alopecia areata. Reverse transcribed after extraction, RNA yielded cDNA as the sequencing template. Generated by immunoSEQ multiplex PCR, the TCRdb table keeps only in-frame clones and is missing some. This table has about 270,000 clones, roughly 60% appearing once. Described treatment: oral pan-JAK inhibitor, 5-10 mg twice daily. The specimen comprised CD4+ T cells sorted from blood, sampled at roughly week 53, from a patient treated with tofacitinib. These receptors originate from a human donor with alopecia areata.

This clone was seen a handful of times. This chain joins TRBV29-1 and TRBJ1-1; no clear D. This CDR3 spans 13 amino acids. Germline values: CDR1 SQVTM, CDR2 ANQGSEA. The V gene lost 8 bases and the J gene lost 4 bases, with 17 bases spanning the gap. CDR3 sequence (DNA): TGCAGCACGGGTCTAGGCCGGGGCACTGAAGCTTTCTTT. Translated: CSTGLGRGTEAFF.

The chain employs TRBV29-1 and TRBJ1-1; D is ambiguous. Germline assignment: CDR1 SQVTM and CDR2 ANQGSEA. Trimming stripped 5 bases from V and 0 bases from J, with 10 bases between. The CDR3 contains 13 residues. The CDR3 region is CSVSRHLNTEAFF. Written as DNA, the CDR3 is TGCAGCGTTAGTAGACATTTGAACACTGAAGCTTTCTTT. The entire variable domain, with the rest obtained from reference TRBV29-1 and TRBJ1-1, is as follows: SAVISQKPSRDICQRGTSLTIQCQVDSQVTMMFWYRQQPGQSLTLIATANQGSEATYESGFVIDKFPISRPNLTFSTLTVSNMSPEDSSIYLCSVSRHLNTEAFFGQGTRLTVV.

The chain links TRBV5-6 to TRBJ1-4; TRBD1 matches 7 bases. V trimming: 1 base; J trimming: 10 bases; junction bases outside the gene matches: 4. The CDR3 contains 13 residues. Per the germline V gene, CDR1 is SGHDT and CDR2 is YYEEEE. CDR3 loop: CASSLTGDGKLFF. CDR3 nucleotides: TGTGCCAGCAGCTTGACAGGGGACGGAAAACTGTTTTTT. Variable domain in full (rest from reference TRBV5-6 and TRBJ1-4): DAGVTQSPTHLIKTRGQQVTLRCSPKSGHDTVSWYQQALGQGPQFIFQYYEEEERQRGNFPDRFSGHQFPNYSSELNVNALLLGDSALYLCASSLTGDGKLFFGSGTQLSVL.

This clone turned up a few times. The chain uses TRBV5-1 and TRBJ2-3; the D is unclear. Trimming shortened V by 4 bases and J by 3 bases, and 15 bases separated the two germline ends. The CDR3 consists of 15 residues. Per the germline V gene, CDR1 is SGHRS and CDR2 is YFSETQ. CDR3 protein: CASSMADPETDTQYF. Written as DNA, the CDR3 is TGCGCCAGCAGCATGGCGGACCCGGAAACAGATACGCAGTATTTT.

The chain employs TRBV5-4 and TRBJ2-7; D uncertain. Trimming shortened V by 7 bases and J by 5 bases, and 13 bases separated the two germline ends. Germline CDR1 SGHNT, CDR2 YYREEE (reference sequence). This CDR3 comprises 12 residues. This CDR3 is CASGFVGNEQYF. The CDR3 DNA reads as TGTGCCAGCGGTTTCGTGGGAAACGAGCAGTACTTC. Together with reference TRBV5-4 and TRBJ2-7, the CDR3 gives the full variable domain: ETGVTQSPTHLIKTRGQQVTLRCSSQSGHNTVSWYQQALGQGPQFIFQYYREEENGRGNFPPRFSGLQFPNYSSELNVNALELDDSALYLCASGFVGNEQYFGPGTRLTVT.

This clone was found once. The chain employs TRBV7-8 and TRBJ1-4; possible D gene TRBD1, 5 bases. With 3 bases removed from V and 7 bases from J, the gap between germline ends came to 6 bases. Germline V lookup: CDR1 SGHVS, CDR2 FQNEAQ. There are 12 residues in the CDR3. In DNA form, the CDR3 reads TGTGCCAGCAGCTTTGGGGGTGAAAAACTGTTTTTT. Translated, it gives CASSFGGEKLFF.

V is TRBV20-1 and J is TRBJ2-1, with D possibly TRBD1 on 6 matching bases. Germline CDR1 and CDR2: DFQATT and SNEGSKA (reference sequence). The CDR3 extends over 11 amino acids. The CDR3 DNA follows: TGCAGCTTGCCGTCAGGGGATGAGCAGTTCTTC. Translation: CSLPSGDEQFF.

The chain uses TRBV6-5 and TRBJ1-1; D is possibly TRBD1 (5 bases). The ends were cut back, 2 bases at V and 5 bases at J, with 9 bases in the middle. This CDR3 is built from 13 residues. Per germline, CDR1 MNHEY and CDR2 SVGAGI. The CDR3 region is CASSYSRETEAFF. The DNA of the CDR3 is TGTGCCAGCAGTTACAGCAGGGAGACTGAAGCTTTCTTT.

This clone was detected once. The rearrangement uses TRBV27 and TRBJ2-7; D possibly corresponds to TRBD2 (6 bases). The germline V and J ends were trimmed by 2 bases and 0 bases, with 8 bases remaining between them. CDR1 is MNHEY, CDR2 SMNVEV, per germline (reference sequence). The CDR3 contains 14 residues. This CDR3 reads CASSLRGYSYEQYF. CDR3 sequence (DNA): TGTGCCAGCAGTTTACGGGGGTACTCCTACGAGCAGTACTTC.

In nucleotides, the CDR3 is TGTGCCAGCCAATTATCCGGGACAGATGGCTACACCTTC. Residues: CASQLSGTDGYTF. The V call is TRBV25-1, the J call TRBJ1-2; 7 bases agree with TRBD1. The CDR3 sequence is 13 residues long. Germline CDR1 and CDR2: MGHDK and SYGVNS. Trimming cost V 8 bases and J 6 bases; bases outside gene matches: 9.

The chain uses TRBV5-1 and TRBJ2-5, with D possibly TRBD1 on 6 matching bases. The CDR3 has 14 residues. CDR1 is SGHRS, CDR2 YFSETQ, per germline. Trimming left V 0 bases short and J 1 base short, with 7 bases between. CDR3 protein: CASSLGTVQETQYF. The DNA for the CDR3 is TGCGCCAGCAGCTTGGGGACAGTCCAAGAGACCCAGTACTTC.

There are a few counts of this clone. The sample contains more than one DNA sequence encoding this CDR3. J is TRBJ2-1 and V is TRBV18, with D tentatively TRBD1 (5 bases). Germline V gene data show CDR1 as KGHSH and CDR2 as LQKENI. There are 15 residues in the CDR3. V was shortened by 3 bases and J by 4 bases, with 13 bases between the two germline ends. The CDR3 coding sequence is TGTGCCAGCTCACCCGAGCAGGGTAGTTACAATGAGCAGTTCTTC. Translating it yields CASSPEQGSYNEQFF.

The J gene is TRBJ1-1, the V gene TRBV11-2; D is undetermined. This CDR3 contains 12 residues. Germline V CDR1 and CDR2: SGHAT, FQNNGV. V lost 4 bases, J lost 1 base, and 4 bases lay in between. CDR3 residues: CASSWGNTEAFF. The CDR3 DNA reads as TGTGCCAGCAGCTGGGGGAACACTGAAGCTTTCTTT.

This chain joins TRBV29-1 and TRBJ1-3, with 7 bases matching TRBD1. The CDR3 loop spans 16 amino acids. Per the germline V gene, CDR1 is SQVTM and CDR2 is ANQGSEA. Losses at the gene ends were 4 bases for V and 8 bases for J; bases not matched to a gene: 17. This CDR3 is CSVASPRGPRVDTIYF. The CDR3 coding sequence is TGCAGCGTTGCCTCTCCGAGGGGGCCGCGGGTTGACACCATATATTTT.

Only a few counts were recorded for this clone. The V call is TRBV30, the J call TRBJ1-2; tentatively, D is TRBD1 (6 bases). Germline lookup yields CDR1 GTSNPN and CDR2 SVGIG (reference sequence). This CDR3 is 10 amino acids long. V was trimmed by 0 bases and J by 13 bases, leaving 9 bases between them. The CDR3, as DNA: TGTGCCTGGAGTGTTGGACAGATCACCTTC. Encoded protein: CAWSVGQITF. Using reference TRBV30 and TRBJ1-2 for the parts outside the CDR3, the full variable domain is SQTIHQWPATLVQPVGSPLSLECTVEGTSNPNLYWYRQAAGRGLQLLFYSVGIGQISSEVPQNLSASRPQDRQFILSSKKLLLSDSGFYLCAWSVGQITFGSGTRLTVV.

This clone was seen a handful of times. The chain employs TRBV7-2 and TRBJ2-5, with TRBD2 identical over 10 bases. V shed 3 bases and J 1 base; nucleotides not matched to a gene: 5. This CDR3 comprises 16 residues. Germline CDR1 SGHTA, CDR2 FQGNSA. Here the CDR3 reads CASSFRTSGPQETQYF. The DNA for the CDR3 is TGTGCCAGCAGCTTTCGGACTAGCGGCCCCCAAGAGACCCAGTACTTC.

The chain uses TRBV7-3 and TRBJ2-7; D call uncertain. The V gene lost 3 bases and the J gene lost 3 bases, with 0 bases spanning the gap. Germline assignment: CDR1 SGHTA and CDR2 FQGTGA. The CDR3 covers 10 residues. This CDR3 is CASSFYEQYF. Here the CDR3 DNA reads TGTGCCAGCAGCTTCTACGAGCAGTACTTC.

This clone has just a few counts. J is TRBJ1-2 and V is TRBV6-6; TRBD1 agrees at 10 bases. Germline CDR1 is MNHNY and CDR2 is SVGAGI (reference sequence). This CDR3 region has 16 residues. Trimming at V came to 7 bases and at J to 6 bases, leaving 14 bases not matched to a gene. CDR3: CASIAPGQGRRDGYTF. In DNA form, the CDR3 reads TGTGCCAGCATTGCACCGGGACAGGGGAGACGCGATGGCTACACCTTC.

The chain is built from TRBV30 and TRBJ1-2; D uncertain. Trimming pared 3 bases from V and 3 bases from J, leaving 11 bases between. Per germline, CDR1 GTSNPN and CDR2 SVGIG (reference sequence). The CDR3 runs 13 residues. The CDR3 reads CAWSGDRDYGYTF. In DNA, the CDR3 is TGTGCCTGGAGCGGCGACCGGGACTATGGCTACACCTTC.

V gene TRBV5-4 combines with J gene TRBJ2-5; 11 bases align to TRBD2. CDR1 is SGHNT and CDR2 is YYREEE in the germline V gene (reference sequence). The junction had 3 bases not matched to a gene; V was cut back by 0 bases and J by 2 bases. There are 16 residues in the CDR3. This chain's CDR3 is CASSLGLAGTQETQYF. The CDR3, as DNA: TGTGCCAGCAGCTTGGGACTAGCGGGAACTCAAGAGACCCAGTACTTC.

The chain links TRBV29-1 to TRBJ2-7, with 8 positions matching TRBD1. Trimming cost V 6 bases and J 6 bases; bases outside gene matches: 4. The CDR3 sequence is 11 residues long. Germline V gene lookup returns CDR1 SQVTM and CDR2 ANQGSEA. This CDR3 is CSVQGAGEQYF. CDR3 coding DNA: TGCAGCGTGCAGGGGGCTGGCGAGCAGTACTTC.

The rearrangement uses TRBV10-3 and TRBJ2-3; 10 bases align to TRBD1. This CDR3 has 17 residues. Germline lookup yields CDR1 ENHRY and CDR2 SYGVKD. V lost 2 bases to trimming and J lost 2 bases; unmatched junction nucleotides: 7. CDR3 sequence (DNA): TGTGCCATCAGTGAGCCAACCGGGACAGGGGTCACAGATACGCAGTATTTT. It specifies CAISEPTGTGVTDTQYF.

This rearrangement joins TRBV5-1 to TRBJ2-7; no clear D. CDR1 is SGHRS and CDR2 is YFSETQ in the germline V gene. The V end lost 7 bases, the J end lost 7 bases, and 12 bases lay between the germline ends. The CDR3 runs to 11 residues. The CDR3 nucleotides are TGCGCCAGCCGGGCGGAAGGGGAGCAGTACTTC. Its protein product is CASRAEGEQYF.